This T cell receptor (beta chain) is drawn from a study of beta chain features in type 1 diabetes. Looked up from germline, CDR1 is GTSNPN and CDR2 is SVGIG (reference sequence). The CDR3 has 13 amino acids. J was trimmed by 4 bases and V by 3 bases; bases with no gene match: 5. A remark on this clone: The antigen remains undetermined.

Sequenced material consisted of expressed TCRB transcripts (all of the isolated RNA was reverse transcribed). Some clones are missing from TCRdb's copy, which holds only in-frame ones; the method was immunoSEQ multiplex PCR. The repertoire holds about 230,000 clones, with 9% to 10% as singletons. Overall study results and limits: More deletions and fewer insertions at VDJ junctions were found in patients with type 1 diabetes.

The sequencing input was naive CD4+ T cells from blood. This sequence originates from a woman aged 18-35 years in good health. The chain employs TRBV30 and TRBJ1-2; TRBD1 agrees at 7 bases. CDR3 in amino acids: CAWRTGQPYGYTF. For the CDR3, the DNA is TGTGCCTGGAGGACAGGGCAACCCTATGGCTACACCTTC.